This T cell receptor (beta chain) originates from a study of CD8 T cells in ankylosing spondylitis. Study-level points and caveats: A TCR beta motif made of 7 to 9 highly homologous variants seemed typical of ankylosing spondylitis blood.

This clonotype was seen many times. The antigen is unknown. Each CDR3 protein is one row after TCRdb ran MiXCR on the 5' RACE reads. The table has roughly 250,000 distinct CDR3 sequences, under 12% seen once; the top ten hold around 3%. CDR1 is SGHRS and CDR2 is YFSETQ in the germline V gene. The CDR3 totals 15 residues. V lost 4 bases to trimming and J lost 4 bases; unmatched junction nucleotides: 9. The source material was blood, either unsorted or a sorted T cell fraction (not recorded which). This TCR derives from a male donor with ankylosing spondylitis or in good health (not recorded which). The chain links TRBV5-1 to TRBJ2-5, with 8 bases lining up with TRBD2. The CDR3 coding sequence is TGCGCCAGCAGCGTGATAACGGGGGGGCTAGAGACCCAGTACTTC. This encodes CASSVITGGLETQYF.